This T cell receptor (beta chain) was retrieved from a study of cytomegalovirus exposure and HLA in healthy donors. General study points: Fewer N-insertions than the roughly 630-donor mean were reportedly shown by an Asian-associated ancestry cluster in a later analysis. The authors enumerated 150 to 200 TCR beta chains as linked to cytomegalovirus. Most TCR beta V segments were productive about 87% or about 30% of the time in an earlier analysis.

This clone turned up a few times. Its antigen is currently unknown. The PCR used 60 Vbeta and 13 Jbeta primers. Only in-frame clones appear in the TCRdb table, and some are missing; sequencing was by immunoSEQ multiplex PCR. The sample contains 95,000 to 150,000 clones, more than 60% of which appear only once. This clonotype originated in a woman between 40 and 50 years old in good health and CMV-seropositive. Sequencing used PBMCs.

The CDR3 nucleotides read TGCAGCGTTGGCGCCACCGCGTCATCTGACTCCTACAATGAGCAGTTCTTC. Protein sequence: CSVGATASSDSYNEQFF. The rearrangement links TRBV29-1 to TRBJ2-1; no definite D call. The CDR3 has 17 residues. V lost 4 bases and J 0 bases, leaving 19 bases between the germline ends. Germline V CDR1 and CDR2: SQVTM, ANQGSEA.